This T cell receptor beta chain was profiled in a study of blood T cell repertoires in COVID-19. Background on the study: Acute and convalescent COVID-19 specimens originated in the United States, Italy and Spain.

Repertoires were generated with immunoSEQ multiplex PCR, while TCRdb's copy carries only in-frame clones and drops some. The profile shows 390,000 or so clones, approximately 90% of them singletons. The CDR3 runs 12 residues. Trimming left V 5 bases short and J 11 bases short, with 15 bases between. CDR1 and CDR2 (germline): WSHSY, SAAADI. This TCR derives from a man aged 18-30 years who had recovered from COVID-19. The sample comprised PBMCs or T cells enriched from blood (not recorded which). V usage is TRBV10-2 and J usage is TRBJ1-1, with a weak D call TRBD1 (5 bases). Here the CDR3 DNA reads TGCGCCAGCAGTCAAACAGGAGAGTTGGCTTTCTTT. It translates to CASSQTGELAFF.